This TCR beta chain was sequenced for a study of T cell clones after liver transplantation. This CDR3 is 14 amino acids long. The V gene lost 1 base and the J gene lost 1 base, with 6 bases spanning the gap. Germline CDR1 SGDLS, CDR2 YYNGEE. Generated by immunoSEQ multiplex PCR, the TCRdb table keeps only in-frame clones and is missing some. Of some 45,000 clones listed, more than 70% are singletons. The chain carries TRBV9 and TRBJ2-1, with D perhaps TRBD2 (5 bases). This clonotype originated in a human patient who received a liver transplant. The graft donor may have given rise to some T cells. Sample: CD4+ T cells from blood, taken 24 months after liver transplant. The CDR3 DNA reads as TGTGCCAGCAGCGTATCGGGGTCCTACAATGAGCAGTTCTTC. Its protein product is CASSVSGSYNEQFF.